The sequence of this T cell receptor (beta chain) was determined in a study of tissue T cells after allogeneic stem cell transplantation. Study-wide points: Anatomically similar tissues had similar TCR repertoires within each patient.

Sequencing was performed with immunoSEQ multiplex PCR; in TCRdb, only in-frame clones are kept and a portion is missing. The sample has almost 7,000 clones, approximately 34% seen once. Germline-derived CDR1 and CDR2 are MSHET and SYDVDS. Trimming cost V 3 bases and J 5 bases, with 1 base left between them. This CDR3 is built from 11 residues. Described time point: mouse harvest day 14 after allogeneic transplant. The graft held 10^6 splenic CD5+ T cells and 10^7 T-cell-depleted bone marrow cells. This clone is categorized as medium-sized. Its target is not known. The gene names here belong to mouse. The sequenced fragment ends 1 residue before the CDR3 boundary, so the rest is inferred from the germline J gene.

The sequenced sample was skin. The sequence derives from a female BALB/c mouse given C57BL/6 T cells with graft-versus-host disease after an allogeneic hematopoietic cell transplant. This chain uses TRBV29 with TRBJ2-2; no definite D call. CDR3 loop: CASSLTGQLYF. The sequenced part of the CDR3 DNA is TGTGCTAGCAGTTTGACCGGGCAGCTCTAC.